The sequence of this TCR beta chain was determined in a study of response to subunit inactivated influenza vaccine. Germline values: CDR1 ENHRY, CDR2 SYGVKD. The ends were cut back, 8 bases at V and 3 bases at J, with 11 bases in the middle. This CDR3 spans 13 amino acids. TCRdb recomputed calls from the RT-PCR reads with MiXCR, one row per CDR3 protein. Found here are around 170,000 distinct CDR3 sequences, roughly a tenth of them singletons; the top ten hold under 40%. The table lists this clonotype with many counts. Sequencing used CD8+ T cells sorted from PBMCs, obtained less than 30 months after vaccination. This TCR derives from a man between 50 and 69 years old who received an inactivated influenza vaccine. The chain joins TRBV10-3 to TRBJ2-1, with D tentatively TRBD2 (6 bases). CDR3 nucleotides: TGTGCCATCGGCAGGGACTTCTACAATGAGCAGTTCTTC. It translates to CAIGRDFYNEQFF.